The 13 T cell receptor beta chains listed next were all sequenced from one sample in a study of T cell changes during pregnancy in multiple sclerosis. The data were produced by immunoSEQ multiplex PCR, yet TCRdb's version contains in-frame clones alone and is incomplete. The data show around 79,000 clones, 75% to 95% seen once. The sequencing here drew on CD4+ T cells from peripheral blood mononuclear cells, taken in the second trimester of pregnancy. The receptor source for this set is a female donor with multiple sclerosis, enrolled in a pregnancy study.

This clone has a count of ten or more. The V gene is TRBV9, the J gene TRBJ1-2; perhaps TRBD1 as D (6 bases). The germline V and J ends were trimmed by 1 base and 7 bases, with 14 bases remaining between them. CDR1 is SGDLS, CDR2 YYNGEE, per germline. The CDR3 has 14 residues. CDR3 sequence (DNA): TGTGCCAGCAGCGTATCTCGGGGGGCGGGTGGCTACACCTTC. As protein: CASSVSRGAGGYTF.

The chain is built from TRBV7-2 and TRBJ2-5; TRBD1 agrees at 7 bases. Trimming removed 2 bases from V and 3 bases from J; junction bases left unmatched: 6. The CDR3 runs to 15 residues. CDR1 SGHTA and CDR2 FQGNSA come from the germline V gene. CDR3 nucleotide sequence: TGTGCCAGCAGCTTATCTGGGACAGCAAAAGAGACCCAGTACTTC. This gives the protein CASSLSGTAKETQYF.

The chain joins TRBV19 to TRBJ1-6, with no clear D. V was cut by 1 base and J by 7 bases, with 11 bases left in between. Germline V gene data show CDR1 as LNHDA and CDR2 as SQIVND (reference sequence). The CDR3 loop spans 15 amino acids. The CDR3 loop is CASSIGLQSNSPLHF. For the CDR3, the DNA is TGTGCCAGTAGTATAGGGTTACAGAGCAATTCACCCCTCCACTTT.

This chain links TRBV28 with TRBJ1-6; 9 nucleotides match TRBD1. Germline CDR1 MDHEN, CDR2 SYDVKM. CDR3 size: 14 residues. V shed 5 bases and J 9 bases; nucleotides not matched to a gene: 5. DNA for the CDR3: TGTGCCAGCAGTCGGACAGGGGTGGGTTCACCCCTCCACTTT. It encodes CASSRTGVGSPLHF. The full variable domain, its missing parts supplied by reference TRBV28 and TRBJ1-6, is DVKVTQSSRYLVKRTGEKVFLECVQDMDHENMFWYRQDPGLGLRLIYFSYDVKMKEKGDIPEGYSVSREKKERFSLILESASTNQTSMYLCASSRTGVGSPLHFGNGTRLTVT.

The V gene is TRBV27, the J gene TRBJ2-1; weak D call: TRBD2 (6 bases). Trimming took off 6 bases at V and 5 bases at J, with 23 bases between the two ends. Germline V gene data show CDR1 as MNHEY and CDR2 as SMNVEV (reference sequence). CDR3 size: 17 residues. CDR3 DNA: TGTGCCAGCAGGGGTAGGGGCGGCGGGGTATACAACAATGAGCAGTTCTTC. Amino acid sequence: CASRGRGGGVYNNEQFF.

The sample holds one count of this clone. The J gene is TRBJ2-1, the V gene TRBV30, with D possibly matching TRBD2 (5 bases). The CDR3 has 12 amino acids. V was trimmed by 3 bases and J by 7 bases, leaving 10 bases between them. Germline V gives CDR1 GTSNPN, CDR2 SVGIG (reference sequence). The CDR3 protein is CAWSPGFNEQFF. The CDR3 DNA follows: TGTGCCTGGAGCCCGGGGTTTAATGAGCAGTTCTTC.

The chain couples TRBV6-4 to TRBJ1-5; D unresolved. Germline lookup yields CDR1 MRHNA and CDR2 SNTAGT. V shed 0 bases and J shed 2 bases, with 5 bases lying between them. The CDR3 consists of 14 residues. The CDR3 DNA reads as TGTGCCAGCAGTGACTCGCGGGGCAATCAGCCCCAGCATTTT. It encodes CASSDSRGNQPQHF.

This chain joins TRBV6-5 and TRBJ1-1, with 7 positions matching TRBD1. CDR3 length: 15 amino acids. The germline CDR1 and CDR2 sequences are MNHEY and SVGAGI. J lost 0 bases, V lost 10 bases, and 11 bases had no gene match. CDR3 coding DNA: TGTGCCACACACCGGGACAGCCCCATGAACACTGAAGCTTTCTTT. Its translation is CATHRDSPMNTEAFF.

V usage is TRBV7-8 and J usage is TRBJ2-5; 14 bases are shared with TRBD2. CDR1 and CDR2 (germline): SGHVS, FQNEAQ. V shed 8 bases, J shed 6 bases, and the junction held 8 bases outside the gene matches. The CDR3 spans 15 residues. CDR3 loop: CASLRLAGGPKTQYF. For the CDR3, the DNA is TGTGCCAGCTTGAGACTAGCGGGAGGGCCTAAGACCCAGTACTTC.

V usage is TRBV5-5 and J usage is TRBJ1-5, with a tentative D call TRBD1 (6 bases). The CDR3 contains 15 residues. Per the germline V gene, CDR1 is SGHKS and CDR2 is YYEKEE (reference sequence). V was pared by 4 bases and J by 0 bases, with 11 bases between. The CDR3 DNA sequence: TGTGCCAGCAGCCTGGGACATCATAGCAATCAGCCCCAGCATTTT. Residues: CASSLGHHSNQPQHF.

The rearrangement joins TRBV6-5 to TRBJ1-1; D might be TRBD1 (5 bases). Trimming left V 6 bases short and J 8 bases short, with 19 bases between. The germline gives CDR1 MNHEY, CDR2 SVGAGI. This CDR3 contains 14 residues. The chain's CDR3 is CASSPITRGSEAFF. The CDR3 nucleotides read TGTGCCAGCAGCCCCATCACACGGGGGTCCGAAGCTTTCTTT.

This clone was observed a few times. The J gene is TRBJ1-1, the V gene TRBV9, with D uncertain. Trimming removed 2 bases from V and 3 bases from J, with 8 bases in between. In germline, CDR1 is SGDLS, CDR2 YYNGEE. The CDR3 has 13 residues. CDR3 loop: CASSVSLDTEAFF. The CDR3 bases are TGTGCCAGCAGCGTCTCCCTTGACACTGAAGCTTTCTTT.

The genes are TRBV30 and TRBJ2-1; 12 bases align to TRBD2. Looked up from germline, CDR1 is GTSNPN and CDR2 is SVGIG (reference sequence). The length of the CDR3 is 20 residues. The V segment lost 1 base and the J segment 0 bases; nucleotides outside the gene matches: 13. The CDR3 DNA follows: TGTGCCTGGAGTGGGGAAGGGACTAGCGGGTTTGGGAGCTCCTACAATGAGCAGTTCTTC. This codes for CAWSGEGTSGFGSSYNEQFF.